The 21 T cell receptor beta chains reported below all come from one sample, sequenced in a study of blood T cell repertoires in COVID-19. TCRdb's copy holds only in-frame clones and misses some; the assay was immunoSEQ multiplex PCR. The sample consists of some 400,000 clones, around 87% of them appearing once. Sequencing was carried out using peripheral blood. These receptors all come from a woman aged 25 to 39 with COVID-19, enrolled during active disease.

V is TRBV7-9 and J is TRBJ2-7; 14 nucleotides match TRBD2. Germline lookup yields CDR1 SEHNR and CDR2 FQNEAQ (reference sequence). Trimming took 5 bases from V and 3 from J; bases not matched to a gene: 9. This CDR3 contains 17 residues. CDR3 nucleotides: TGTGCCAGCAGCACCCCGGGACTAGCGGGAGATCGCTACGAGCAGTACTTC. It yields the protein CASSTPGLAGDRYEQYF. Variable domain in full (rest from reference TRBV7-9 and TRBJ2-7): DTGVSQNPRHKITKRGQNVTFRCDPISEHNRLYWYRQTLGQGPEFLTYFQNEAQLEKSRLLSDRFSAERPKGSFSTLEIQRTEQGDSAMYLCASSTPGLAGDRYEQYFGPGTRLTVT.

The rearrangement joins TRBV5-4 to TRBJ2-7; D ambiguous. V shed 0 bases and J shed 2 bases, with 9 bases lying between them. The germline CDR1 and CDR2 sequences are SGHNT and YYREEE (reference sequence). The CDR3 is 14 amino acids. CDR3 amino acids: CASSLVGQAYEQYF. The DNA of the CDR3 is TGTGCCAGCAGCTTGGTGGGTCAGGCCTACGAGCAGTACTTC.

This clone appeared once. The chain links TRBV12-3 or TRBV12-4 to TRBJ1-3; 9 bases are shared with TRBD1. The V segment lost 4 bases and the J segment 8 bases; nucleotides outside the gene matches: 3. The CDR3 contains 13 residues. The CDR3 loop reads CASSSGQGYTIYF. In nucleotides, the CDR3 is TGTGCCAGCAGTTCGGGACAGGGTTACACCATATATTTT.

CDR3 residues: CASSLPGLGPNEQFF. CDR3 DNA sequence: TGTGCCAGCAGCCTTCCGGGACTAGGGCCCAATGAGCAGTTCTTC. V usage is TRBV28 and J usage is TRBJ2-1; 8 nucleotides line up with TRBD2. Trimming at V came to 6 bases and at J to 6 bases, leaving 10 bases not matched to a gene. The CDR3 consists of 15 residues. CDR1 MDHEN and CDR2 SYDVKM come from the germline V gene.

J is TRBJ2-1 and V is TRBV28; no reliable D call. This CDR3 contains 15 residues. Germline CDR1 and CDR2: MDHEN and SYDVKM. Trimming took 6 bases from V and 4 from J, leaving 16 bases between them. CDR3 sequence (DNA): TGTGCCAGCAGCCACCTTAGAGATTCTTACAATGAGCAGTTCTTC. Amino acids: CASSHLRDSYNEQFF.

V and J are TRBV4-1 and TRBJ1-5, with D unclear. This CDR3 has 15 amino acids. Trimming took off 0 bases at V and 4 bases at J, with 10 bases between the two ends. CDR1 MGHRA and CDR2 YSYEKL come from the germline V gene. Here the CDR3 reads CASSQEAAGNQPQHF. The CDR3 DNA reads TGCGCCAGCAGCCAAGAAGCGGCAGGAAATCAGCCCCAGCATTTT.

The CDR3 spells CASSFGGGPVYEQYF. CDR3 in DNA: TGTGCCAGCAGTTTTGGGGGAGGGCCCGTATACGAGCAGTACTTC. This chain connects TRBV27 to TRBJ2-7; TRBD2 matches 7 bases. The CDR3 consists of 15 residues. The junction had 9 bases not matched to a gene; V was cut back by 3 bases and J by 4 bases. Germline CDR1 and CDR2: MNHEY and SMNVEV (reference sequence).

J is TRBJ2-7 and V is TRBV9, with TRBD1 identical over 7 bases. The germline V gene has CDR1 SGDLS and CDR2 YYNGEE. The CDR3 runs to 12 residues. V shed 3 bases and J 9 bases; nucleotides not matched to a gene: 6. The DNA for the CDR3 is TGTGCCAGCAGCGCCGGTACAGGGGCGCAGTACTTC. Its translation: CASSAGTGAQYF.

The chain links TRBV28 to TRBJ2-1; a weak D match, TRBD1 (5 bases). Germline CDR1 MDHEN, CDR2 SYDVKM. The length of the CDR3 is 12 residues. Trimming left V 3 bases short and J 9 bases short, with 9 bases between. The CDR3 bases are TGTGCCAGCAGTTTCCAGGGTGGTGAGCAGTTCTTC. Its protein is CASSFQGGEQFF.

This chain's CDR3 is CASTDRQGLGYEQYF. For the CDR3, the DNA is TGTGCCAGCACCGACAGACAGGGACTGGGCTACGAGCAGTACTTC. The chain carries TRBV6-5 and TRBJ2-7; a weak D match, TRBD1 (7 bases). This CDR3 has 15 amino acids. Trimming removed 7 bases at V and 3 bases at J, with 19 bases between. Germline V lookup: CDR1 MNHEY, CDR2 SVGAGI.

The chain combines TRBV30 with TRBJ1-5; TRBD1 agrees at 7 bases. With V trimmed by 2 bases and J by 0 bases, 10 bases remained unmatched. Germline-derived CDR1 and CDR2 are GTSNPN and SVGIG (reference sequence). The CDR3 totals 17 residues. CDR3 sequence: CAWSLGQADYSNQPQHF. For the CDR3, the DNA is TGTGCCTGGAGTCTTGGACAGGCCGATTATAGCAATCAGCCCCAGCATTTT.

This clone was observed at least ten times. This chain links TRBV11-2 with TRBJ1-2, with D possibly matching TRBD1 (6 bases). Trimming removed 4 bases at V and 7 bases at J, with 13 bases between. In germline, CDR1 is SGHAT, CDR2 FQNNGV. This CDR3 contains 13 residues. CDR3 loop: CASSYDRIGGYTF. The CDR3 nucleotides are TGTGCCAGCAGCTACGACAGGATCGGTGGCTACACCTTC.

This clone showed up just a few times. The chain recombines TRBV30 with TRBJ1-2; D is ambiguous. Germline CDR1 GTSNPN, CDR2 SVGIG (reference sequence). Trimming cost V 2 bases and J 4 bases, with 14 bases left between them. The CDR3 runs 14 residues. The CDR3 loop reads CAWSRSAGSYGYTF. The CDR3 DNA follows: TGTGCCTGGAGTAGGTCGGCGGGCTCCTATGGCTACACCTTC. Combining the CDR3 with reference TRBV30 and TRBJ1-2 gives the whole variable domain SQTIHQWPATLVQPVGSPLSLECTVEGTSNPNLYWYRQAAGRGLQLLFYSVGIGQISSEVPQNLSASRPQDRQFILSSKKLLLSDSGFYLCAWSRSAGSYGYTFGSGTRLTVV.

V gene TRBV9 combines with J gene TRBJ1-4, with D perhaps matching TRBD1 (6 bases). Between the trimmed V and J ends, which lost 4 bases and 7 bases, there was a span of 14 bases. CDR1 SGDLS and CDR2 YYNGEE come from the germline V gene. This CDR3 has 14 amino acids. The CDR3 DNA is TGTGCCAGCAGCCCAAACAGGGATGTTGAAAAACTGTTTTTT. It is translated as CASSPNRDVEKLFF.

This clone was counted once. The genes are TRBV11-2 and TRBJ2-5; D not resolved. From germline, CDR1 is SGHAT and CDR2 FQNNGV. V was clipped by 0 bases and J by 7 bases, with 6 bases between them. The CDR3 has 12 residues. The CDR3 DNA reads TGTGCCAGCAGCTTAGATCTGGCGACCCAGTACTTC. Translation: CASSLDLATQYF.

This clone has more than one count but fewer than ten. The V and J genes are TRBV19 and TRBJ2-1, with D uncertain. Germline-derived CDR1 and CDR2 are LNHDA and SQIVND (reference sequence). V was cut by 3 bases and J by 2 bases, with 8 bases left in between. The CDR3 sequence is 14 residues long. The CDR3, as DNA: TGTGCCAGTAGTATGCGGCTAACCTACAATGAGCAGTTCTTC. Translation: CASSMRLTYNEQFF.

The V and J genes are TRBV18 and TRBJ2-3; 7 nucleotides match TRBD1. This CDR3 spans 15 amino acids. Germline V gene sequence: CDR1 KGHSH, CDR2 LQKENI. V gave up 9 bases and J gave up 0 bases; unmatched junction bases: 9. The CDR3 DNA reads TGTGCCAGTGCCCGGACAGGTGCTAGCACAGATACGCAGTATTTT. Its translation is CASARTGASTDTQYF. The full variable domain, rest sourced from reference TRBV18 and TRBJ2-3, is NAGVMQNPRHLVRRRGQEARLRCSPMKGHSHVYWYRQLPEEGLKFMVYLQKENIIDESGMPKERFSAEFPKEGPSILRIQQVVRGDSAAYFCASARTGASTDTQYFGPGTRLTVL.

The rearrangement uses TRBV12-3 or TRBV12-4 and TRBJ2-7, with TRBD1 matching 8 bases. The J segment lost 3 bases and the V segment lost 5 bases, leaving 3 bases of the junction unmatched. CDR3 length equals 13 residues. CDR3: CASSPTGDYEQYF. The CDR3 DNA sequence: TGTGCCAGCAGTCCGACAGGGGACTACGAGCAGTACTTC.

The chain has TRBV9 and TRBJ2-1; TRBD2 aligns across 8 bases. Germline V gene data show CDR1 as SGDLS and CDR2 as YYNGEE. The CDR3 runs 14 residues. The V segment lost 2 bases and the J segment 11 bases; nucleotides outside the gene matches: 9. The DNA for the CDR3 is TGTGCCAGCAGCGTTGGTTCCGGGAGGGCCCAGCAGTTCTTC. It encodes CASSVGSGRAQQFF.

This rearrangement joins TRBV7-3 to TRBJ2-5, with D tentatively TRBD2 (5 bases). CDR1 is SGHTA, CDR2 FQGTGA, per germline. V was trimmed by 3 bases and J by 9 bases, leaving 20 bases between them. This CDR3 has 15 amino acids. The CDR3 DNA reads TGTGCCAGCAGCTTTTATGAGGACGGGGATATGGCCCAGTACTTC. The encoded protein is CASSFYEDGDMAQYF. Full variable domain (remainder filled in from reference TRBV7-3 and TRBJ2-5): GAGVSQTPSNKVTEKGKYVELRCDPISGHTALYWYRQSLGQGPEFLIYFQGTGAADDSGLPNDRFFAVRPEGSVSTLKIQRTERGDSAVYLCASSFYEDGDMAQYFGPGTRLLVL.

The chain combines TRBV2 with TRBJ2-1; TRBD1 might be the D (5 bases). There are 15 residues in the CDR3. Germline CDR1 reads SNHLY; CDR2 reads FYNNEI. The V end was cut by 9 bases, the J end by 6 bases, with 21 bases between. CDR3: CASRIWGLQGNEQFF. CDR3 bases: TGTGCCAGTCGGATCTGGGGCCTCCAAGGCAATGAGCAGTTCTTC.